This record concerns one T cell receptor beta chain sequence. This entry comes from a study of blood T cell repertoires in COVID-19. Trimming left V 5 bases short and J 5 bases short, with 13 bases between. The CDR3 consists of 13 residues. Germline V CDR1 and CDR2: SGHAT, FQNNGV. The repertoire was sequenced with immunoSEQ multiplex PCR; TCRdb's copy has only in-frame clones and lacks some. The sample lists about 140,000 clones, over 65% seen once, with about 5.1% in the top ten. The chain couples TRBV11-2 to TRBJ2-7; maybe TRBD1 (6 bases). Specimen: peripheral blood. This sequence originates from a human donor in a cohort sampled during active COVID-19. The CDR3 sequence is CASSLQGFDEQYF. The CDR3 DNA reads as TGTGCCAGCAGCCTACAGGGTTTCGACGAGCAGTACTTC. Supplemented by reference TRBV11-2 and TRBJ2-7, the full variable domain reads EAGVAQSPRYKIIEKRQSVAFWCNPISGHATLYWYQQILGQGPKLLIQFQNNGVVDDSQLPKDRFSAERLKGVDSTLKIQPAKLEDSAVYLCASSLQGFDEQYFGPGTRLTVT.